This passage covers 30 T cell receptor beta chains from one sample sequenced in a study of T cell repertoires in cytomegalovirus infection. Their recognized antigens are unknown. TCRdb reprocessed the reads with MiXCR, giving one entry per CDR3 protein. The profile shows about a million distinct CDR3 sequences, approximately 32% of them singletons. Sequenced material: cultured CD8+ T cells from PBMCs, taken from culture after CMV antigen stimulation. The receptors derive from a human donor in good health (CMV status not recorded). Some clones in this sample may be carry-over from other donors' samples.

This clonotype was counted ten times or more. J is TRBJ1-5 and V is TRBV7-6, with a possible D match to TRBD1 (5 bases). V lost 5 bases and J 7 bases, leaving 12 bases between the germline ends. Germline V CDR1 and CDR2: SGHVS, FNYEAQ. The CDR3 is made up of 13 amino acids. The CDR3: CASSRGVRQPQHF. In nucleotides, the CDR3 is TGTGCCAGCAGCCGGGGCGTGAGACAGCCCCAGCATTTT.

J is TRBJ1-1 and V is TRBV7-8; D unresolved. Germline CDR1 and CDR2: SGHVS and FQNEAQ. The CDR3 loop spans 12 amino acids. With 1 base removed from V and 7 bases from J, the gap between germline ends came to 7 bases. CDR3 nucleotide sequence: TGTGCCAGCAGCTTAGGGACGGATGAAGCTTTCTTT. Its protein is CASSLGTDEAFF.

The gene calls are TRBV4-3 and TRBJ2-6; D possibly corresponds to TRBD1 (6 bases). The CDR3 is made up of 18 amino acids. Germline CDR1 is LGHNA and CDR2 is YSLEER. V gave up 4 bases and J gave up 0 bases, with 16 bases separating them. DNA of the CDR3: TGCGCCAGCAGCCCGGCCCGGAACAGGGACTCTGGGGCCAACGTCCTGACTTTC. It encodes CASSPARNRDSGANVLTF.

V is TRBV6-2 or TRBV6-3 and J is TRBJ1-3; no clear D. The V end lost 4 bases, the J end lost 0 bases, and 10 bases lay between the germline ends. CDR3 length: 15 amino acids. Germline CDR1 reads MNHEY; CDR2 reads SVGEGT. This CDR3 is CASSSPGLSGNTIYF. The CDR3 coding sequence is TGTGCCAGCAGTTCGCCGGGTCTCTCTGGAAACACCATATATTTT.

The CDR3 nucleotides are TGTGCCAGCAGCTTTCAGGGGAGTGAGCAGTTCTTC. Its translation: CASSFQGSEQFF. This chain connects TRBV7-9 to TRBJ2-1, with D tentatively TRBD1 (6 bases). The V end was cut by 3 bases, the J end by 9 bases, with 9 bases between. Germline V lookup: CDR1 SEHNR, CDR2 FQNEAQ (reference sequence). CDR3 length: 12 residues.

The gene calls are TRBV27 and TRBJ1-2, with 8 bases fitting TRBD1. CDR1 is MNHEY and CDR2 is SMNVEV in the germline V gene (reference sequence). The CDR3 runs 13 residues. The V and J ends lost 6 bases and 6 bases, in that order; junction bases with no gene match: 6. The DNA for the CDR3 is TGTGCCAGCAGAATCGGACAGGGAAATGGCTACACCTTC. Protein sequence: CASRIGQGNGYTF.

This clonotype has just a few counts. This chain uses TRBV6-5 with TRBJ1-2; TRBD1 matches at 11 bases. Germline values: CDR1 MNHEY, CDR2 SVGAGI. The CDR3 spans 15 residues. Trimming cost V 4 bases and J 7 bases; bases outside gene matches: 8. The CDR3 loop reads CASSLSGTGGIGYTF. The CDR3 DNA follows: TGTGCCAGCAGTTTATCCGGGACAGGGGGTATTGGCTACACCTTC.

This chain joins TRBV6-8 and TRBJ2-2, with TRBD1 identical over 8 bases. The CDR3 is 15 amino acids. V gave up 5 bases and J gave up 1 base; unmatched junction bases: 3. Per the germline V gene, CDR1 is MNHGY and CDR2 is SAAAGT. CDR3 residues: CASSHRGMNTGELFF. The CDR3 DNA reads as TGTGCCAGCAGTCACAGGGGGATGAACACCGGGGAGCTGTTTTTT.

The CDR3 DNA reads as TGTGCCAGCAGCTCGTCTGGGCGGTGGGGCTATGGCTACACCTTC. Translating it yields CASSSSGRWGYGYTF. The genes are TRBV7-6 and TRBJ1-2; D not certain. From germline, CDR1 is SGHVS and CDR2 FNYEAQ. Trimming shortened V by 4 bases and J by 4 bases, and 16 bases separated the two germline ends. The CDR3 is 15 amino acids.

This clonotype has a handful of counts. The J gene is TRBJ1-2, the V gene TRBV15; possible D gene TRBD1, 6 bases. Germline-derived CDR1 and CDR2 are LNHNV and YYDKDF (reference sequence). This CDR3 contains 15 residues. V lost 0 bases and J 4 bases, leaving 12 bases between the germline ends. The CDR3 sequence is CATSREAQGSYGYTF. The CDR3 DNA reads TGTGCCACCAGCAGAGAGGCACAGGGCTCCTATGGCTACACCTTC.

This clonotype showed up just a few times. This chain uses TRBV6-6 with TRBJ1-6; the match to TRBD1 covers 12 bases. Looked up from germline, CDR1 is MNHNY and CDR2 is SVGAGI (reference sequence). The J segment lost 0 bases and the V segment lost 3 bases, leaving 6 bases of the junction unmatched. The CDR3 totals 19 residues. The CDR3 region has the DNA TGTGCCAGCAGTTATCGGGACAGGGGGCTGAGCTCCTATAATTCACCCCTCCACTTT. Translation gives CASSYRDRGLSSYNSPLHF.

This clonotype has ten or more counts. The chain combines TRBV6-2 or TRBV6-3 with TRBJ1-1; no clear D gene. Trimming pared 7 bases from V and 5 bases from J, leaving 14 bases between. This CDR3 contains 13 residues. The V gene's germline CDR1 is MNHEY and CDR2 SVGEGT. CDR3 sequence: CASTPRGLTEAFF. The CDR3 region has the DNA TGTGCCAGCACCCCGAGAGGGTTAACTGAAGCTTTCTTT.

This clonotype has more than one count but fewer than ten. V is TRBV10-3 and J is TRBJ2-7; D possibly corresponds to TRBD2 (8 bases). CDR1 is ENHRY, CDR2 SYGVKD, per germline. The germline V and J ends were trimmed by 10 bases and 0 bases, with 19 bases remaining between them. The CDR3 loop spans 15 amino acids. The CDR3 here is CATGGQGESSYEQYV. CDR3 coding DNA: TGTGCCACGGGGGGGCAGGGGGAAAGCTCCTACGAGCAGTACGTC.

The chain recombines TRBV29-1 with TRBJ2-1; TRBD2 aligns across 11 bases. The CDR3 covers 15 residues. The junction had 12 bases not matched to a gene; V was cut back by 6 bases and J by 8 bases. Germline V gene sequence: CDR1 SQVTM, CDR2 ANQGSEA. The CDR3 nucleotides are TGCAGCGTAGAACCTAGCGGGGGGTTTCCCTATGAGCAGTTCTTC. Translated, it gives CSVEPSGGFPYEQFF.

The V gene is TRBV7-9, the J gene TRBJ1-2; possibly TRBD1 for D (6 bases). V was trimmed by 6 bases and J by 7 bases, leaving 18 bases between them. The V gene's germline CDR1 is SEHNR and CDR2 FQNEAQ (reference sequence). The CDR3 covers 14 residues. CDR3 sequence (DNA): TGTGCCAGCAGTAAACGGGGGGCCGCCCGTGGCTACACCTTC. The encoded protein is CASSKRGAARGYTF.

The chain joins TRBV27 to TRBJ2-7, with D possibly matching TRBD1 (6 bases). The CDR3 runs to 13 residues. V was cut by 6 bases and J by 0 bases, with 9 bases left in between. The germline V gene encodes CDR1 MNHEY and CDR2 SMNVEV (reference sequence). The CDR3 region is CASRWDNSYEQYF. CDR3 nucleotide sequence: TGTGCCAGCAGGTGGGACAACTCCTACGAGCAGTACTTC.

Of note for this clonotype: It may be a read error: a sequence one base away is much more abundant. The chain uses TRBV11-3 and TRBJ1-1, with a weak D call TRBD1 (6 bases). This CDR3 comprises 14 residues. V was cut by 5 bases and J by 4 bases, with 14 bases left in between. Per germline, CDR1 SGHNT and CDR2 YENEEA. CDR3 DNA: TGTGCCAGCAGCCCAATAGGGGGAAGCACTGAAGCTTTCTTT. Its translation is CASSPIGGSTEAFF.

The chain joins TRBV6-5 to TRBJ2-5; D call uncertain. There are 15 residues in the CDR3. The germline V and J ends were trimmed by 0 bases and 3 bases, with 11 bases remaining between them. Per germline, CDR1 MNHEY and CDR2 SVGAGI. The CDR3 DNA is TGTGCCAGCAGTTACTCGGGCAGCACAAAAGAGACCCAGTACTTC. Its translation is CASSYSGSTKETQYF.

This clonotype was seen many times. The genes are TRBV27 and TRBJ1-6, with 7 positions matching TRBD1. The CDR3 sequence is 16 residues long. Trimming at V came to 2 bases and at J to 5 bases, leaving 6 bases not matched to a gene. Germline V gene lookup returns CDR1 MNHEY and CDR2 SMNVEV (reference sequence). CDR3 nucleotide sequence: TGTGCCAGCAGTTTAAGAGGGACAGCAGATAATTCACCCCTCCACTTT. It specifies CASSLRGTADNSPLHF.

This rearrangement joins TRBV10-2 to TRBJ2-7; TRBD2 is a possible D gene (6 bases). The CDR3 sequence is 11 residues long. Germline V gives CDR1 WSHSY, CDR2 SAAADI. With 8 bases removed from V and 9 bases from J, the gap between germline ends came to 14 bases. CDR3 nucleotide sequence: TGCGCCAGCCGGGGGTACACGGGGCAGTACTTC. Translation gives CASRGYTGQYF.

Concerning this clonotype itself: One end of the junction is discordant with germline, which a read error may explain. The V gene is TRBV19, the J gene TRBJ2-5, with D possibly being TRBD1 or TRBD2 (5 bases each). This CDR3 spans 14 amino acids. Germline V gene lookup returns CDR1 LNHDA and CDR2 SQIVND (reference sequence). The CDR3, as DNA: TGTGCCAGTAGTACCCGGGACGGAAAAGAGACCCAGTGCTTC. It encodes CASSTRDGKETQCF.

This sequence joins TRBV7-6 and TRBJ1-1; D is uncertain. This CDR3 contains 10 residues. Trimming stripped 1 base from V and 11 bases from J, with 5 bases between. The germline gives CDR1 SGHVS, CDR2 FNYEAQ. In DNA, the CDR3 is TGTGCCAGCAGCTTAGTTCCCGCTTTCTTT. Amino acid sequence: CASSLVPAFF.

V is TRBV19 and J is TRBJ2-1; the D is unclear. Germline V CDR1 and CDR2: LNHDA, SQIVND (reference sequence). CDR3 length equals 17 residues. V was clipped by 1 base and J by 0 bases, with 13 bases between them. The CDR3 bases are TGTGCCAGTAGTATAGCCTACAGCTATAGCTCCTACAATGAGCAGTTCTTC. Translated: CASSIAYSYSSYNEQFF.

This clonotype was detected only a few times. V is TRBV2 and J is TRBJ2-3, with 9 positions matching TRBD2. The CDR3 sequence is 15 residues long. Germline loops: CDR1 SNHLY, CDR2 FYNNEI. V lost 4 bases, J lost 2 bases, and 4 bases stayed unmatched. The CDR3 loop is CASSVLAGATDTQYF. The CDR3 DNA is TGTGCCAGCAGTGTGTTAGCGGGGGCCACAGATACGCAGTATTTT. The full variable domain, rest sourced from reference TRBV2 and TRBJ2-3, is EPEVTQTPSHQVTQMGQEVILRCVPISNHLYFYWYRQILGQKVEFLVSFYNNEISEKSEIFDDQFSVERPDGSNFTLKIRSTKLEDSAMYFCASSVLAGATDTQYFGPGTRLTVL.

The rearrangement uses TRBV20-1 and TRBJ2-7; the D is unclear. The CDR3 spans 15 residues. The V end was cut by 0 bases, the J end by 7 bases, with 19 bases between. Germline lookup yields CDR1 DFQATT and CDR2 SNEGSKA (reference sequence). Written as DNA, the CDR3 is TGCAGTGCTAGAGAGCTCCGGGCCCCGAGTGTGGAGCAGTACTTC. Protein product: CSARELRAPSVEQYF.

The CDR3 sequence: CATKEGHLLQNTEAFF. CDR3 in DNA: TGTGCCACCAAAGAGGGACACCTTCTCCAGAACACTGAAGCTTTCTTT. The chain recombines TRBV6-1 with TRBJ1-1; the D gene is possibly TRBD1 (6 bases). Germline V gene lookup returns CDR1 MNHNS and CDR2 SASEGT. Trimming stripped 10 bases from V and 1 base from J, with 22 bases between. The CDR3 spans 16 residues.

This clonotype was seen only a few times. The CDR3 reads CASSLDNLGFLDEQFF. The CDR3 DNA is TGTGCCAGCAGCTTAGATAATCTAGGGTTCCTCGATGAGCAGTTCTTC. The V and J genes are TRBV7-6 and TRBJ2-1; D uncertain. The CDR3 has 16 residues. Germline V gene sequence: CDR1 SGHVS, CDR2 FNYEAQ. Trimming cost V 1 base and J 8 bases, with 18 bases left between them.

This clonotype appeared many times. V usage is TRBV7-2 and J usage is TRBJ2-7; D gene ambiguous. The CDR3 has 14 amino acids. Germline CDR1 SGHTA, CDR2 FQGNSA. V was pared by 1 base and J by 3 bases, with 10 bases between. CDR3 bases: TGTGCCAGCAGCTTAGTTCTGGGTAGCTACGAGCAGTACGTC. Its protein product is CASSLVLGSYEQYV.

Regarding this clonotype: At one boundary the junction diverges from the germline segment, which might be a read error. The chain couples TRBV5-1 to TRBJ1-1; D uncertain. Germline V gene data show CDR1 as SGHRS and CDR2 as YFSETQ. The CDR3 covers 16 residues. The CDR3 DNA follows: TGCGCCAACAGCTTGGCCGATAAGGGAGTGAACACTGAAGCTTTCTTT. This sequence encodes CANSLADKGVNTEAFF.

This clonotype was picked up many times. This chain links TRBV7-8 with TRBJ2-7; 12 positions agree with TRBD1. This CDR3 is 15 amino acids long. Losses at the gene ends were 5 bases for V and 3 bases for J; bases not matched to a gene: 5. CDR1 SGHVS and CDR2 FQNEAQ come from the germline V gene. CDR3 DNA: TGTGCCAGCAGCCCAGGGACAGGGGGCGGCTACGAGCAGTACGTC. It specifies CASSPGTGGGYEQYV.